The 18 T cell receptor beta chains presented below share a single source sample, sequenced in a study of shared clonotypes between healthy human individuals. This table comes from immunoSEQ multiplex PCR, and its TCRdb copy is limited to in-frame clones, with some not included. The sample has 90,000 to 120,000 clones, around 68% seen once. Sequencing was performed on memory CD8+ T cells sorted from blood. This sample's subset: CD45RO+ cells pooled with CCR7-negative TemRA cells. These receptors all come from a young woman in good health.

The chain links TRBV10-2 to TRBJ2-7; TRBD2 aligns across 10 bases. This CDR3 is built from 14 residues. Trimming at V came to 7 bases and at J to 1 base, leaving 4 bases not matched to a gene. The germline gives CDR1 WSHSY, CDR2 SAAADI. The CDR3 here is CASTWTSGSYEQYF. CDR3 coding DNA: TGCGCCAGCACCTGGACTAGCGGTTCCTACGAGCAGTACTTC.

This sequence joins TRBV11-2 and TRBJ1-5; D perhaps matches TRBD1 (6 bases). With 3 bases removed from V and 6 bases from J, the gap between germline ends came to 15 bases. The CDR3 is 15 amino acids. Germline CDR1 and CDR2: SGHAT and FQNNGV. CDR3 loop: CASSLYQGPSQPQHF. The CDR3 DNA reads as TGTGCCAGCAGCTTGTATCAGGGGCCAAGTCAGCCCCAGCATTTT.

The rearrangement links TRBV11-3 to TRBJ2-1, with TRBD2 as a possible D gene (5 bases). CDR3 length equals 16 residues. The V gene's germline CDR1 is SGHNT and CDR2 YENEEA. Trimming removed 2 bases at V and 4 bases at J, with 15 bases between. The CDR3 region has the DNA TGTGCCAGCAGCTTATGGACTGGAAAAGGGTACAATGAGCAGTTCTTC. The encoded protein is CASSLWTGKGYNEQFF.

This clone has a single count. The chain links TRBV29-1 to TRBJ2-5; 11 nucleotides match TRBD2. The J call may be mistaken, given a closer DNA end match to TRBJ2-7. CDR1 is SQVTM, CDR2 ANQGSEA, per germline. The CDR3 covers 14 residues. CDR3 loop: CSVESTSGGYEQYF. The CDR3, as DNA: TGCAGCGTTGAAAGCACTAGCGGGGGCTACGAGCAGTACTTC.

The V call is TRBV5-1, the J call TRBJ2-3; 7 bases map to TRBD1. From germline, CDR1 is SGHRS and CDR2 YFSETQ. J was trimmed by 9 bases and V by 4 bases; bases with no gene match: 11. CDR3 length: 14 residues. The CDR3 protein is CASSPRQGVGTQYF. CDR3 coding DNA: TGCGCCAGCAGCCCACGACAGGGCGTGGGGACGCAGTATTTT.

The V call is TRBV11-2, the J call TRBJ1-1; 9 positions agree with TRBD1. V was pared by 5 bases and J by 11 bases, with 6 bases of the junction left unmatched. There are 12 residues in the CDR3. Germline lookup yields CDR1 SGHAT and CDR2 FQNNGV. The CDR3 DNA sequence: TGTGCCAGCAGCATCGGACAGGGGTGGGCTTTCTTT. Translated: CASSIGQGWAFF.

In the case of this clone: A much larger clone differs by one base, so this may be a read error. The chain has TRBV6-5 and TRBJ2-3; D is undetermined. Germline CDR1 MNHEY, CDR2 SVGAGI. The germline V and J ends were trimmed by 7 bases and 2 bases, with 4 bases remaining between them. The CDR3 extends over 11 amino acids. CDR3 nucleotides: TGTGCCAGCACAAACACAGATACGCAGTATTTT. It is translated as CASTNTDTQYF.

The chain employs TRBV19 and TRBJ2-1; D is possibly TRBD2 (7 bases). The CDR3 is made up of 13 amino acids. V was pared by 6 bases and J by 9 bases, with 15 bases between. Germline lookup yields CDR1 LNHDA and CDR2 SQIVND (reference sequence). The CDR3 DNA follows: TGTGCCAGTAGCCCGACGGGGGGCCCTGAGCAGTTCTTC. It is translated as CASSPTGGPEQFF.

The rearrangement uses TRBV14 and TRBJ2-7; 9 positions match TRBD2. Losses at the gene ends were 1 base for V and 6 bases for J; bases not matched to a gene: 16. This CDR3 contains 18 residues. The germline gives CDR1 SGHDN, CDR2 FVKESK. CDR3 nucleotide sequence: TGTGCCAGCAGCCAAGGGGTAAGACTAGCGGACCCCGTAATCGAGCAGTACTTC. Protein sequence: CASSQGVRLADPVIEQYF.

In the case of this clone: The same CDR3 is also encoded by other DNA sequences in this sample. The chain joins TRBV6-1 to TRBJ2-7; either TRBD1 or TRBD2 may fit D (5 bases each). CDR1 MNHNS and CDR2 SASEGT come from the germline V gene. Between the trimmed V and J ends, which lost 6 bases and 6 bases, there was a span of 12 bases. This CDR3 is built from 12 residues. The CDR3 reads CASRDGAGEQYF. The CDR3 coding sequence is TGTGCCAGCAGAGATGGGGCGGGCGAGCAGTACTTC.

This clone occurred a few times. Here the CDR3 reads CASSGGTVYEQYF. CDR3 bases: TGTGCCAGCAGTGGAGGGACCGTCTACGAGCAGTACTTC. The rearrangement links TRBV2 to TRBJ2-7; D possibly uses TRBD1 or TRBD2 (5 bases each). V was pared by 4 bases and J by 3 bases, with 10 bases between. CDR3 length: 13 residues. Germline CDR1 is SNHLY and CDR2 is FYNNEI.

V is TRBV7-2 and J is TRBJ2-7, with D perhaps matching TRBD1 (5 bases). CDR3 length equals 13 residues. CDR1 is SGHTA and CDR2 is FQGNSA in the germline V gene. Deletions cut 10 bases from V and 6 bases from J, with 19 bases between. The chain's CDR3 is CAIPQGSLGEQYF. DNA of the CDR3: TGTGCCATCCCTCAGGGATCGCTAGGCGAGCAGTACTTC.

This clone was counted many times. This chain uses TRBV28 with TRBJ1-4; D unresolved. CDR1 is MDHEN, CDR2 SYDVKM, per germline. Trimming removed 2 bases at V and 0 bases at J, with 19 bases between. The CDR3 is made up of 19 amino acids. CDR3 in DNA: TGTGCCAGCAGTTTAGTGGCCAGTTGGTTGGAGACAACTAATGAAAAACTGTTTTTT. This sequence encodes CASSLVASWLETTNEKLFF.

V usage is TRBV28 and J usage is TRBJ1-1; D gene unclear. The CDR3 contains 15 residues. Germline V gene data show CDR1 as MDHEN and CDR2 as SYDVKM. Trimming removed 2 bases at V and 0 bases at J, with 10 bases between. The CDR3 protein is CASSLTGSVNTEAFF. CDR3 DNA sequence: TGTGCCAGCAGTTTAACCGGGTCTGTGAACACTGAAGCTTTCTTT.

In its sample, this clone was seen a few times. This rearrangement joins TRBV5-6 to TRBJ2-7; D possibly corresponds to TRBD2 (5 bases). The CDR3 covers 15 residues. CDR1 and CDR2 (germline): SGHDT, YYEEEE. The V gene lost 4 bases and the J gene lost 0 bases, with 14 bases spanning the gap. The CDR3 region has the DNA TGTGCCAGCAGCCCACCCAGCGGAAACTCCTACGAGCAGTACTTC. Residues: CASSPPSGNSYEQYF. Complete variable domain (other parts from reference TRBV5-6 and TRBJ2-7): DAGVTQSPTHLIKTRGQQVTLRCSPKSGHDTVSWYQQALGQGPQFIFQYYEEEERQRGNFPDRFSGHQFPNYSSELNVNALLLGDSALYLCASSPPSGNSYEQYFGPGTRLTVT.

The chain couples TRBV5-4 to TRBJ2-5; the D is unclear. The CDR3 spans 16 residues. CDR1 is SGHNT, CDR2 YYREEE, per germline (reference sequence). Deletions cut 4 bases from V and 5 bases from J, with 21 bases between. The CDR3 coding sequence is TGTGCCAGCAGCCCCCATCCTCATTGGGCCTACGAGACCCAGTACTTC. It specifies CASSPHPHWAYETQYF.

This clone was found once. A far larger clone differs by one base, so this is likely a read error. This chain connects TRBV6-6 to TRBJ1-4; maybe TRBD1 (5 bases). The CDR3 has 14 residues. Germline loops: CDR1 MNHNY, CDR2 SVGAGI (reference sequence). CDR3 amino acids: CTSRSEGMDEKLFF. CDR3 sequence (DNA): TGTACCAGCAGGTCGGAGGGGATGGATGAAAAACTGTTTTTT.

This clone has only one observation. The V and J genes are TRBV19 and TRBJ1-2, with a weak D call TRBD1 (6 bases). Germline CDR1 LNHDA, CDR2 SQIVND (reference sequence). CDR3 length equals 15 residues. The V end lost 4 bases, the J end lost 4 bases, and 16 bases lay between the germline ends. DNA of the CDR3: TGTGCCAGTAGTAGCCTACAGGGCTCCGGCTATGGCTACACCTTC. Translation gives CASSSLQGSGYGYTF.